This T cell receptor (beta chain) appears in the sequencing data of a study of vaccination and CD4 T cells after COVID-19. Study background: Two of the convalescents were Hispanic, and the group consisted of six males and four females.

The assay that was used to sequence DNA from cultured CD4+ T cells was the Oncomine TCR Beta short-read assay. One entry per CDR3 protein, called by TCRdb with MiXCR from the PCR reads. The sample holds 20,000 or so distinct CDR3 sequences; roughly 71% are singletons and the top ten take around 8%. V lost 1 base, J lost 4 bases, and 15 bases lay in between. From germline, CDR1 is LNHDA and CDR2 SQIVND (reference sequence). The CDR3 is made up of 16 amino acids. Treatment reported: roughly nine-day PBMC culture with coronavirus spike peptide pools or control peptides (ViraFEST assay). Remarks on this clonotype: Its antigen is not known.

The receptor comes from a human donor who had recovered from COVID-19. The sequenced sample was CD4+ T cells from blood, cultured in vitro. The V and J genes are TRBV19 and TRBJ2-3; tentative D call: TRBD1 (6 bases). In DNA, the CDR3 is TGTGCCAGTAGTATAGTTGAACAGGGCACCCCAGATACGCAGTATTTT. It translates to CASSIVEQGTPDTQYF. Full variable domain (outside the CDR3, taken from reference TRBV19 and TRBJ2-3): DGGITQSPKYLFRKEGQNVTLSCEQNLNHDAMYWYRQDPGQGLRLIYYSQIVNDFQKGDIAEGYSVSREKKESFPLTVTSAQKNPTAFYLCASSIVEQGTPDTQYFGPGTRLTVL.